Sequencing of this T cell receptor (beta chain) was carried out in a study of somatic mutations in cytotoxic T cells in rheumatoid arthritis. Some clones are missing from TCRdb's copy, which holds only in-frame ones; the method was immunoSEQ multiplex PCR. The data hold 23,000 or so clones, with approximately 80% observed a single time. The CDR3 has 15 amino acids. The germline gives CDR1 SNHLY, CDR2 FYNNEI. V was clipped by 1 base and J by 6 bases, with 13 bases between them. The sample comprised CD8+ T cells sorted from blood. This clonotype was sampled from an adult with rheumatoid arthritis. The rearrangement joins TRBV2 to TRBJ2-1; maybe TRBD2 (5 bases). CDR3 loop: CASSEGMGEVNEQFF. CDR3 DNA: TGTGCCAGCAGTGAAGGAATGGGAGAGGTCAATGAGCAGTTCTTC.